Presented here are 24 T cell receptor beta chains from one specimen sequenced in a study of cytomegalovirus exposure and HLA in healthy donors. Primers included in the PCR were 60 Vbeta and 13 Jbeta primers. Only in-frame clones appear in the TCRdb table, and some are missing; sequencing was by immunoSEQ multiplex PCR. The data show tens of thousands of clones, around 73% seen once. Sample: PBMCs. The receptor set was obtained from a man aged 50 to 60 in good health and CMV-seronegative.

The chain joins TRBV6-5 to TRBJ2-7; possible D gene TRBD1, 5 bases. Germline V gives CDR1 MNHEY, CDR2 SVGAGI. Deletions cut 5 bases from V and 1 base from J, with 9 bases between. This CDR3 is 13 amino acids long. Written as DNA, the CDR3 is TGTGCCAGCAGTAAAGGACAATCCTACGAGCAGTACTTC. This encodes CASSKGQSYEQYF.

The rearrangement links TRBV5-1 to TRBJ1-1; D may be TRBD1 (5 bases). The CDR3 contains 16 residues. The V and J ends lost 1 base and 5 bases respectively, with 18 bases between them. Germline assignment: CDR1 SGHRS and CDR2 YFSETQ. The DNA for the CDR3 is TGCGCCAGCAGCTTGCTCGGGGCCACAGCGGGGACTGAAGCTTTCTTT. As protein: CASSLLGATAGTEAFF.

The chain employs TRBV7-2 and TRBJ1-2; TRBD1 aligns across 7 bases. V lost 4 bases to trimming and J lost 8 bases; unmatched junction nucleotides: 16. The CDR3 has 16 residues. Germline values: CDR1 SGHTA, CDR2 FQGNSA. The CDR3 DNA sequence: TGTGCCAGCAGCTCCAAGGACAGGCTCCGGTCCAGGGGCTACACCTTC. Its protein product is CASSSKDRLRSRGYTF.

This chain links TRBV25-1 with TRBJ1-2, with D perhaps TRBD1 (5 bases). In germline, CDR1 is MGHDK, CDR2 SYGVNS. V lost 6 bases and J 8 bases, leaving 13 bases between the germline ends. The CDR3 extends over 12 amino acids. CDR3 amino acids: CASRPDSGGYTF. The CDR3 nucleotides are TGTGCCAGCAGGCCCGACAGTGGCGGCTACACCTTC.

The chain couples TRBV29-1 to TRBJ2-2; D not certain. The CDR3 runs 13 residues. In germline, CDR1 is SQVTM, CDR2 ANQGSEA. Trimming left V 4 bases short and J 0 bases short, with 6 bases between. The CDR3 loop reads CSVVIANTGELFF. As DNA, the CDR3 is TGCAGCGTTGTAATCGCGAACACCGGGGAGCTGTTTTTT.

About this clone: The junction and the germline gene differ at one end; a read error may be behind it. The rearrangement uses TRBV27 and TRBJ2-1; the D gene is possibly TRBD2 (6 bases). The germline V gene encodes CDR1 MNHEY and CDR2 SMNVEV (reference sequence). This CDR3 comprises 14 residues. The CDR3 here is CASSLKTSLGERFF. The CDR3 DNA reads TGTGCCAGCAGTTTGAAAACTAGCCTGGGTGAGCGGTTCTTC.

The chain couples TRBV29-1 to TRBJ2-5, with 11 bases matching TRBD1. The germline gives CDR1 SQVTM, CDR2 ANQGSEA. V gave up 4 bases and J gave up 5 bases; unmatched junction bases: 3. This CDR3 has 13 residues. The CDR3 loop is CSVGTGGGETQYF. The CDR3 coding sequence is TGCAGCGTTGGGACAGGGGGCGGGGAGACCCAGTACTTC.

The chain couples TRBV27 to TRBJ1-1; D might be TRBD1 (5 bases). In germline, CDR1 is MNHEY, CDR2 SMNVEV (reference sequence). Deletions cut 5 bases from V and 0 bases from J, with 16 bases between. The CDR3 totals 16 residues. The CDR3 sequence is CASSPQGWGMNTEAFF. DNA for the CDR3: TGTGCCAGCAGTCCCCAGGGTTGGGGAATGAACACTGAAGCTTTCTTT.

This clone was seen a few times. J is TRBJ2-2 and V is TRBV11-3; 8 bases are a match to TRBD1. Trimming took 3 bases from V and 1 from J; bases not matched to a gene: 1. The germline V gene has CDR1 SGHNT and CDR2 YENEEA. The CDR3 is made up of 15 amino acids. The CDR3 region has the DNA TGTGCCAGCAGCTTCGGGACAGGGAACACCGGGGAGCTGTTTTTT. Amino acids: CASSFGTGNTGELFF.

V gene TRBV19 combines with J gene TRBJ2-7; D possibly corresponds to TRBD2 (5 bases). The V end lost 5 bases, the J end lost 5 bases, and 13 bases lay between the germline ends. The germline V gene has CDR1 LNHDA and CDR2 SQIVND (reference sequence). This CDR3 has 13 residues. In nucleotides, the CDR3 is TGTGCCAGTAGTGAGGGTCCCGGAGACGAGCAGTACTTC. This codes for CASSEGPGDEQYF.

The DNA of the CDR3 is TGTGCCATCGGACAACTAGCGGGGGTCACAGATACGCAGTATTTT. This codes for CAIGQLAGVTDTQYF. V gene TRBV6-1 combines with J gene TRBJ2-3; 11 bases fit TRBD2. V shed 10 bases and J 2 bases; nucleotides not matched to a gene: 8. CDR3 size: 15 residues. Germline CDR1 reads MNHNS; CDR2 reads SASEGT.

This clone appeared a single time. The rearrangement uses TRBV5-8 and TRBJ1-5; D is unresolved. V was pared by 4 bases and J by 2 bases, with 13 bases between. The CDR3 spans 15 residues. Germline V gene sequence: CDR1 SGHTS, CDR2 YDEGEE. CDR3 amino acids: CASSRGLKGNQPQHF. CDR3 DNA: TGTGCCAGCAGCAGAGGTCTGAAGGGCAATCAGCCCCAGCATTTT.

This clone is a singleton in its sample. The chain couples TRBV7-2 to TRBJ1-1; D is ambiguous. Germline lookup yields CDR1 SGHTA and CDR2 FQGNSA. V lost 2 bases and J lost 6, with 13 bases in between. The CDR3 runs to 14 residues. The CDR3 sequence: CASSLTSSAPEAFF. DNA of the CDR3: TGTGCCAGCAGCTTAACGAGTTCTGCGCCTGAAGCTTTCTTT.

V and J are TRBV30 and TRBJ1-1; tentatively, D is TRBD1 (5 bases). V lost 2 bases to trimming and J lost 4 bases, with 11 bases between them. This CDR3 contains 13 residues. CDR1 GTSNPN and CDR2 SVGIG come from the germline V gene (reference sequence). The CDR3 coding sequence is TGTGCCTGGAGTTTGGGGGGGTTCACTGAAGCTTTCTTT. This translates into CAWSLGGFTEAFF.

The chain combines TRBV5-1 with TRBJ1-6; 9 bases fit TRBD1. The germline gives CDR1 SGHRS, CDR2 YFSETQ. The CDR3 is 15 residues long. V lost 3 bases and J lost 9; bases outside the gene matches: 7. The CDR3 is CASSYRTGASSPLHF. The CDR3 coding sequence is TGCGCCAGCAGCTACCGGACAGGGGCGAGTTCACCCCTCCACTTT. Full variable domain (remainder filled in from reference TRBV5-1 and TRBJ1-6): KAGVTQTPRYLIKTRGQQVTLSCSPISGHRSVSWYQQTPGQGLQFLFEYFSETQRNKGNFPGRFSGRQFSNSRSEMNVSTLELGDSALYLCASSYRTGASSPLHFGNGTRLTVT.

This sequence joins TRBV27 and TRBJ1-5; D possibly corresponds to TRBD1 (6 bases). Trimming left V 6 bases short and J 3 bases short, with 12 bases between. Per the germline V gene, CDR1 is MNHEY and CDR2 is SMNVEV (reference sequence). The CDR3 has 14 amino acids. CDR3 sequence: CASSSGGLNQPQHF. CDR3 DNA sequence: TGTGCCAGCAGCTCCGGGGGGCTCAATCAGCCCCAGCATTTT.

This clone has just a few counts. V is TRBV29-1 and J is TRBJ1-4; no reliable D call. Trimming took 5 bases from V and 12 from J, leaving 16 bases between them. Per germline, CDR1 SQVTM and CDR2 ANQGSEA. This CDR3 contains 12 residues. In DNA form, the CDR3 reads TGCAGCGTTTCGCGGGGTCCCGACCAACTGTTTTTT. Translated: CSVSRGPDQLFF.

V usage is TRBV30 and J usage is TRBJ1-2; D gene ambiguous. CDR1 GTSNPN and CDR2 SVGIG come from the germline V gene (reference sequence). The CDR3 extends over 12 amino acids. V was clipped by 0 bases and J by 4 bases, with 6 bases between them. The CDR3 loop is CAWSVTVYGYTF. The CDR3 DNA sequence: TGTGCCTGGAGTGTAACAGTCTATGGCTACACCTTC. Together with reference TRBV30 and TRBJ1-2, the CDR3 gives the full variable domain: SQTIHQWPATLVQPVGSPLSLECTVEGTSNPNLYWYRQAAGRGLQLLFYSVGIGQISSEVPQNLSASRPQDRQFILSSKKLLLSDSGFYLCAWSVTVYGYTFGSGTRLTVV.

The chain links TRBV19 to TRBJ1-5; possible D gene TRBD1, 6 bases. Germline V gives CDR1 LNHDA, CDR2 SQIVND (reference sequence). V lost 7 bases and J lost 4, with 11 bases in between. This CDR3 spans 13 amino acids. The DNA for the CDR3 is TGTGCCAGTAACGGACAGATAAATCAGCCCCAGCATTTT. Its translation is CASNGQINQPQHF.

This clone occurred once. This chain connects TRBV9 to TRBJ2-5; 13 nucleotides align to TRBD2. Trimming removed 4 bases from V and 5 bases from J; junction bases left unmatched: 8. Looked up from germline, CDR1 is SGDLS and CDR2 is YYNGEE. CDR3 length equals 16 residues. CDR3 in DNA: TGTGCCAGCAGCCCAAAGACTAGCGGGGGGCGGGAGACCCAGTACTTC. It translates to CASSPKTSGGRETQYF.

The chain has TRBV9 and TRBJ2-3; 9 bases agree with TRBD2. V lost 2 bases, J lost 4 bases, and 14 bases stayed unmatched. CDR3 length equals 18 residues. Germline CDR1 and CDR2: SGDLS and YYNGEE. As DNA, the CDR3 is TGTGCCAGCAGCGTCCGAGCGGGGGGACGCATGATGCCAGATACGCAGTATTTT. It yields the protein CASSVRAGGRMMPDTQYF.

The sample holds a few counts of this clone. The CDR3 here is CASSGIGHPENTIYF. CDR3 coding DNA: TGCGCCAGCAGCGGTATCGGACACCCTGAAAACACCATATATTTT. This chain uses TRBV5-1 with TRBJ1-3; a weak D match, TRBD1 (5 bases). CDR1 and CDR2 (germline): SGHRS, YFSETQ. Trimming took off 4 bases at V and 6 bases at J, with 17 bases between the two ends. CDR3 size: 15 residues.

The chain carries TRBV9 and TRBJ2-3; tentative D call: TRBD2 (6 bases). Trimming left V 5 bases short and J 4 bases short, with 32 bases between. The CDR3 is 20 residues long. CDR1 is SGDLS, CDR2 YYNGEE, per germline. CDR3 bases: TGTGCCAGCAGTGCCATCAGCGGGCACAGGATAATTTCGCCCGCAGATACGCAGTATTTT. Amino acids: CASSAISGHRIISPADTQYF.

The chain is built from TRBV5-4 and TRBJ2-1, with 9 nucleotides matching TRBD2. The CDR3 covers 15 residues. Germline values: CDR1 SGHNT, CDR2 YYREEE (reference sequence). V dropped 4 bases and J dropped 4; count of bases not matched to a gene: 6. In nucleotides, the CDR3 is TGTGCCAGCAGCCGTAGCGGGGGCCAGTACAATGAGCAGTTCTTC. It codes for CASSRSGGQYNEQFF.